These 26 T cell receptor beta chains originate from one sample sequenced in a study of T cells after yellow fever vaccination. Each CDR3 protein gets one entry after TCRdb re-called the 5' RACE reads with MiXCR. The sample carries about 120,000 distinct CDR3 sequences, 7.5% to 10% recorded once. The sequencing here drew on CD8+ T cells sorted from PBMCs, taken on the day of the yellow fever booster vaccination. These receptors were collected from a man between 18 and 29 years old who received the YFV17D yellow fever vaccine.

The chain combines TRBV11-2 with TRBJ2-2; D is undetermined. In germline, CDR1 is SGHAT, CDR2 FQNNGV. There are 12 residues in the CDR3. V was cut by 5 bases and J by 5 bases, with 6 bases left in between. CDR3 coding DNA: TGTGCCAGCAGCATCCGAACCGGGGAGCTGTTTTTT. Its translation is CASSIRTGELFF.

In its sample, this clonotype was seen a few times. The V and J genes are TRBV16 and TRBJ2-1; 7 bases agree with TRBD1. The CDR3 is made up of 12 amino acids. Germline V lookup: CDR1 KGHSY, CDR2 FQNENV. V trimming: 8 bases; J trimming: 4 bases; junction bases outside the gene matches: 2. The CDR3 protein is CASRTGYNEQFF. CDR3 bases: TGTGCCAGCCGGACAGGTTACAATGAGCAGTTCTTC.

This sequence joins TRBV7-2 and TRBJ1-4; no firm D call. The germline CDR1 and CDR2 sequences are SGHTA and FQGNSA. Deletions cut 8 bases from V and 8 bases from J, with 21 bases between. This CDR3 comprises 15 residues. CDR3 protein: CASRTTTSLGEKLFF. The CDR3 DNA follows: TGTGCCAGCCGTACCACTACATCCTTGGGGGAAAAACTGTTTTTT.

The table lists this clonotype with a few counts. The chain carries TRBV7-3 and TRBJ2-3; TRBD2 matches at 7 bases. Per the germline V gene, CDR1 is SGHTA and CDR2 is FQGTGA. With 3 bases clipped from V and 0 bases from J, the junction kept 3 bases outside the gene matches. The CDR3 spans 15 residues. CDR3 in DNA: TGTGCCAGCAGCTTTGGGGGAGGGAGCACAGATACGCAGTATTTT. Translation gives CASSFGGGSTDTQYF.

A few counts support this clonotype. The chain carries TRBV6-5 and TRBJ2-3; D unclear. This CDR3 comprises 13 residues. V was shortened by 4 bases and J by 5 bases, with 10 bases between the two germline ends. In germline, CDR1 is MNHEY, CDR2 SVGAGI. The CDR3 protein is CASSSGVGDTQYF. In DNA form, the CDR3 reads TGTGCCAGCAGTTCTGGGGTCGGAGATACGCAGTATTTT.

This clonotype appeared many times. V gene TRBV6-1 combines with J gene TRBJ1-1; TRBD1 might be the D (6 bases). V lost 0 bases and J lost 0, with 14 bases in between. The germline gives CDR1 MNHNS, CDR2 SASEGT. The CDR3 has 17 amino acids. The CDR3 nucleotides read TGTGCCAGCAGTGAAGCTTTTGGAGGGGGGATGAACACTGAAGCTTTCTTT. It codes for CASSEAFGGGMNTEAFF.

This clonotype was picked up a small number of times. This chain connects TRBV6-6 to TRBJ2-1; 9 bases align to TRBD2. The germline CDR1 and CDR2 sequences are MNHNY and SVGAGI (reference sequence). The V segment lost 2 bases and the J segment 9 bases; nucleotides outside the gene matches: 8. The CDR3 totals 15 residues. CDR3 in amino acids: CASSYASGDGVEQFF. CDR3 DNA sequence: TGTGCCAGCAGTTACGCTAGCGGGGACGGGGTTGAGCAGTTCTTC.

This rearrangement joins TRBV6-2 or TRBV6-3 to TRBJ1-2; D ambiguous. The germline V gene encodes CDR1 MNHEY and CDR2 SVGEGT. V was clipped by 0 bases and J by 1 base, with 9 bases between them. This CDR3 has 15 amino acids. The CDR3 sequence is CASSYSRQYNYGYTF. The CDR3 DNA reads TGTGCCAGCAGTTACTCGCGCCAGTATAACTATGGCTACACCTTC.

The chain recombines TRBV4-2 with TRBJ2-5, with 10 bases matching TRBD2. Per the germline V gene, CDR1 is LGHNA and CDR2 is YNFKEQ. The CDR3 totals 17 residues. Trimming cost V 1 base and J 0 bases; bases outside gene matches: 5. Written as DNA, the CDR3 is TGTGCCAGCAGCCAAGCTAGCGGGGGTGTGTACCAAGAGACCCAGTACTTC. The encoded protein is CASSQASGGVYQETQYF.

V usage is TRBV6-5 and J usage is TRBJ2-3, with 7 bases lining up with TRBD2. Germline V gene lookup returns CDR1 MNHEY and CDR2 SVGAGI. The CDR3 extends over 13 amino acids. J gave up 6 bases and V 0 bases, and 0 bases lay outside the gene matches. The DNA for the CDR3 is TGTGCCAGCAGTTACTCCGGGAGGGATACGCAGTATTTT. Translated, it gives CASSYSGRDTQYF.

This clonotype came up a few times. The rearrangement links TRBV4-1 to TRBJ1-1; TRBD1 aligns across 10 bases. Unmatched junction bases numbered 14, after V lost 4 bases and J lost 0 bases. The CDR3 spans 19 residues. From germline, CDR1 is MGHRA and CDR2 YSYEKL. The CDR3 loop reads CASSLFAWRDRGMNTEAFF. The CDR3 DNA is TGCGCCAGCAGCCTCTTCGCTTGGAGGGACAGGGGAATGAACACTGAAGCTTTCTTT.

Ten or more counts support this clonotype. This chain joins TRBV5-5 and TRBJ2-1; D gene ambiguous. The ends were cut back, 6 bases at V and 0 bases at J, with 13 bases in the middle. CDR3 size: 15 residues. The germline gives CDR1 SGHKS, CDR2 YYEKEE (reference sequence). The CDR3: CASTLGGSSYNEQFF. DNA for the CDR3: TGTGCCAGCACCCTCGGCGGCAGCTCCTACAATGAGCAGTTCTTC.

This clonotype was observed many times. The chain carries TRBV27 and TRBJ2-7, with D perhaps being TRBD1 or TRBD2 (5 bases each). The V end lost 6 bases, the J end lost 7 bases, and 19 bases lay between the germline ends. Germline CDR1 and CDR2: MNHEY and SMNVEV (reference sequence). CDR3 length: 14 residues. The CDR3 coding sequence is TGTGCCAGCAGCTCCCTGGGGGAACAACGGGAGCAGTACTTC. This encodes CASSSLGEQREQYF.

The gene calls are TRBV7-6 and TRBJ2-2, with D possibly being TRBD1 (5 bases). CDR3 length equals 13 residues. Per the germline V gene, CDR1 is SGHVS and CDR2 is FNYEAQ. V lost 1 base to trimming and J lost 7 bases, with 7 bases between them. This chain's CDR3 is CASSLGTLGELFF. In DNA, the CDR3 is TGTGCCAGCAGCTTAGGGACACTCGGGGAGCTGTTTTTT. The variable domain in full, with the rest retrieved from reference TRBV7-6 and TRBJ2-2, is GAGVSQSPRYKVTKRGQDVALRCDPISGHVSLYWYRQALGQGPEFLTYFNYEAQQDKSGLPNDRFSAERPEGSISTLTIQRTEQRDSAMYRCASSLGTLGELFFGEGSRLTVL.

This chain links TRBV20-1 with TRBJ2-5; weak D call: TRBD2 (5 bases). V was clipped by 5 bases and J by 7 bases, with 20 bases between them. Germline V gene data show CDR1 as DFQATT and CDR2 as SNEGSKA (reference sequence). The CDR3 spans 14 residues. The CDR3 DNA is TGCAGTGCTGAGGATCCGGACGGGGAGTTGACCCAGTACTTC. It is translated as CSAEDPDGELTQYF.

V usage is TRBV6-1 and J usage is TRBJ1-5, with 8 bases identical to TRBD1. Germline CDR1 is MNHNS and CDR2 is SASEGT. CDR3 length: 15 amino acids. V was pared by 6 bases and J by 3 bases, with 7 bases of the junction left unmatched. CDR3 DNA: TGTGCCAGCAGGGAGACAGGGGACTCCAATCAGCCCCAGCATTTT. This gives the protein CASRETGDSNQPQHF.

The chain links TRBV29-1 to TRBJ1-5, with D possibly matching TRBD1 (5 bases). Trimming removed 4 bases at V and 5 bases at J, with 12 bases between. The CDR3 runs to 13 residues. CDR1 and CDR2 from the germline V gene are SQVTM and ANQGSEA. The CDR3 reads CSVATAKYQPQHF. In DNA, the CDR3 is TGCAGCGTTGCGACAGCCAAGTATCAGCCCCAGCATTTT.

This clonotype was seen more than once but under ten times. The J gene is TRBJ2-7, the V gene TRBV4-2, with 10 bases aligning to TRBD1. Germline-derived CDR1 and CDR2 are LGHNA and YNFKEQ. The CDR3 length is 16 residues. V was clipped by 0 bases and J by 0 bases; unmatched bases: 2. The DNA of the CDR3 is TGTGCCAGCAGCCAAGAGGGGACAGGGGCCTCCTACGAGCAGTACTTC. Translated: CASSQEGTGASYEQYF.

This clonotype was counted a few times. J is TRBJ2-2 and V is TRBV5-1, with D perhaps TRBD2 (5 bases). The CDR3 extends over 15 amino acids. V was trimmed by 1 base and J by 1 base, leaving 8 bases between them. CDR1 SGHRS and CDR2 YFSETQ come from the germline V gene. CDR3 residues: CASSLKGRNTGELFF. The CDR3 nucleotides read TGCGCCAGCAGCTTGAAAGGGAGGAACACCGGGGAGCTGTTTTTT. The full variable domain, its missing parts supplied by reference TRBV5-1 and TRBJ2-2, is KAGVTQTPRYLIKTRGQQVTLSCSPISGHRSVSWYQQTPGQGLQFLFEYFSETQRNKGNFPGRFSGRQFSNSRSEMNVSTLELGDSALYLCASSLKGRNTGELFFGEGSRLTVL.

This clonotype was detected only a few times. This chain links TRBV7-6 with TRBJ2-7; TRBD2 is a possible D gene (5 bases). V gave up 5 bases and J gave up 7 bases, with 15 bases separating them. This CDR3 is built from 13 residues. Germline V gene lookup returns CDR1 SGHVS and CDR2 FNYEAQ. As DNA, the CDR3 is TGTGCCAGCAGCCCGGGGATACTTTGGGAGCAGTACTTC. Protein product: CASSPGILWEQYF. Based on the CDR3 plus reference TRBV7-6 and TRBJ2-7, the full variable domain is GAGVSQSPRYKVTKRGQDVALRCDPISGHVSLYWYRQALGQGPEFLTYFNYEAQQDKSGLPNDRFSAERPEGSISTLTIQRTEQRDSAMYRCASSPGILWEQYFGPGTRLTVT.

This clonotype was counted a few times. This chain joins TRBV5-6 and TRBJ2-7, with 12 bases fitting TRBD1. The CDR3 contains 15 residues. Germline V gives CDR1 SGHDT, CDR2 YYEEEE. The trim removed 2 bases at V and 5 bases at J, leaving 5 bases unmatched. CDR3 bases: TGTGCCAGCAGCTTCCTTGGGACAGGGGGCCACGAGCAGTACGTC. Translation: CASSFLGTGGHEQYV.

This clonotype was seen only a few times. The gene calls are TRBV4-3 and TRBJ2-3, with 8 bases identical to TRBD1. CDR3 size: 16 residues. Germline CDR1 is LGHNA and CDR2 is YSLEER. V gave up 4 bases and J gave up 0 bases; unmatched junction bases: 6. The CDR3 DNA reads TGCGCCAGCAGCCTCGGACAGGGCCCCAGCACAGATACGCAGTATTTT. Translation gives CASSLGQGPSTDTQYF.

In this sample, this clonotype turned up many times. The V call is TRBV4-1, the J call TRBJ1-1; weak D call: TRBD1 (5 bases). V was trimmed by 0 bases and J by 4 bases, leaving 12 bases between them. The CDR3 contains 15 residues. Germline CDR1 MGHRA, CDR2 YSYEKL. For the CDR3, the DNA is TGCGCCAGCAGCCAAGAGGGGGTTTTGGGCACTGAAGCTTTCTTT. It codes for CASSQEGVLGTEAFF.

This clonotype was picked up a small number of times. The chain couples TRBV4-1 to TRBJ2-1; D is undetermined. V was pared by 0 bases and J by 5 bases, with 14 bases between. The CDR3 is made up of 16 amino acids. In germline, CDR1 is MGHRA, CDR2 YSYEKL. Written as DNA, the CDR3 is TGCGCCAGCAGCCAAGACTATGGTATTCCCAACAATGAGCAGTTCTTC. Translation: CASSQDYGIPNNEQFF.

The table lists this clonotype with a few counts. The chain carries TRBV6-6 and TRBJ2-5; D could derive from TRBD1 or TRBD2 (5 bases each). V shed 4 bases and J shed 0 bases, with 6 bases lying between them. Germline V gene data show CDR1 as MNHNY and CDR2 as SVGAGI (reference sequence). The CDR3 runs to 13 residues. The CDR3 nucleotides read TGTGCCAGCAGTTGGGGGTACCAAGAGACCCAGTACTTC. This translates into CASSWGYQETQYF.

This clonotype has a handful of counts. CDR3 sequence (DNA): TGCAGTGCTAGAGATCTTGTGAAGGGGTTGAACACTGAAGCTTTCTTT. It specifies CSARDLVKGLNTEAFF. This sequence joins TRBV20-1 and TRBJ1-1; perhaps TRBD1 as D (5 bases). Looked up from germline, CDR1 is DFQATT and CDR2 is SNEGSKA (reference sequence). The V gene lost 0 bases and the J gene lost 0 bases, with 14 bases spanning the gap. The CDR3 is made up of 16 amino acids.